A single sample gave rise to the 14 T cell receptor beta chains below, sequenced in a study of CD8+ T cells in alopecia areata. cDNA prepared by RNA extraction and subsequent reverse transcription served as the template for sequencing. Sequencing used immunoSEQ multiplex PCR; TCRdb keeps in-frame clones, though not all of them. The repertoire consists of some 170,000 clones, with less than 75% occurring once and the leading ten covering about an eighth. The sequencing used CD8+ T cells sorted from blood, collected at week 0. These receptor sequences come from a human donor with alopecia areata.

The V and J genes are TRBV5-6 and TRBJ2-1, with 7 nucleotides matching TRBD1. The CDR3 is 12 residues long. V shed 6 bases and J 14 bases; nucleotides not matched to a gene: 11. Germline V gene sequence: CDR1 SGHDT, CDR2 YYEEEE. This chain's CDR3 is CASNEGTDEEFF. The CDR3 DNA reads TGTGCCAGCAATGAAGGGACAGACGAGGAGTTCTTC.

This chain uses TRBV30 with TRBJ1-2, with 9 bases matching TRBD1. Germline V gene lookup returns CDR1 GTSNPN and CDR2 SVGIG (reference sequence). This CDR3 comprises 13 residues. The V and J ends lost 1 base and 3 bases, in that order; junction bases with no gene match: 0. CDR3 region: CAWSGTGDYGYTF. CDR3 DNA: TGTGCCTGGAGTGGGACAGGGGACTATGGCTACACCTTC.

The chain employs TRBV5-1 and TRBJ2-3; D gene unclear. This CDR3 spans 15 amino acids. Per the germline V gene, CDR1 is SGHRS and CDR2 is YFSETQ. V was pared by 4 bases and J by 1 base, with 13 bases between. The CDR3 DNA follows: TGCGCCAGCAGCCCCTACAAGGCTCGCACAGATACGCAGTATTTT. It is translated as CASSPYKARTDTQYF. Using reference TRBV5-1 and TRBJ2-3 for the parts outside the CDR3, the full variable domain is KAGVTQTPRYLIKTRGQQVTLSCSPISGHRSVSWYQQTPGQGLQFLFEYFSETQRNKGNFPGRFSGRQFSNSRSEMNVSTLELGDSALYLCASSPYKARTDTQYFGPGTRLTVL.

The chain has TRBV27 and TRBJ1-1; 7 positions match TRBD1. CDR1 is MNHEY and CDR2 is SMNVEV in the germline V gene (reference sequence). The trim removed 4 bases at V and 5 bases at J, leaving 7 bases unmatched. CDR3 length: 14 amino acids. In DNA form, the CDR3 reads TGTGCCAGCAGTTCAAGAGGGGGCTTAACTGAAGCTTTCTTT. Translation: CASSSRGGLTEAFF.

The V gene is TRBV4-2, the J gene TRBJ1-2; D is perhaps TRBD1 (6 bases). CDR1 is LGHNA, CDR2 YNFKEQ, per germline. This CDR3 spans 19 amino acids. V shed 4 bases and J shed 8 bases, with 32 bases lying between them. The chain's CDR3 is CASSPNGPGAKDFNMGYTF. CDR3 bases: TGTGCCAGCAGCCCCAACGGGCCGGGGGCGAAAGACTTTAATATGGGCTACACCTTC.

This clone has a handful of counts. The chain is built from TRBV4-1 and TRBJ2-3; 8 bases are shared with TRBD2. Germline assignment: CDR1 MGHRA and CDR2 YSYEKL. The CDR3 has 17 amino acids. The V segment lost 4 bases and the J segment 5 bases; nucleotides outside the gene matches: 14. The chain's CDR3 is CASSLLTPASGGDTQYF. In nucleotides, the CDR3 is TGCGCCAGCAGCCTCCTGACTCCGGCGAGCGGGGGAGATACGCAGTATTTT.

In its sample, this clone was seen once. This rearrangement joins TRBV7-8 to TRBJ2-5; no reliable D call. Germline CDR1 reads SGHVS; CDR2 reads FQNEAQ. CDR3 length: 12 amino acids. V lost 9 bases to trimming and J lost 0 bases, with 8 bases between them. CDR3 amino acids: CASRTYQETQYF. The CDR3 DNA reads as TGTGCCAGTAGGACCTACCAAGAGACCCAGTACTTC. The full variable domain, its missing parts supplied by reference TRBV7-8 and TRBJ2-5, is GAGVSQSPRYKVAKRGQDVALRCDPISGHVSLFWYQQALGQGPEFLTYFQNEAQLDKSGLPSDRFFAERPEGSVSTLKIQRTQQEDSAVYLCASRTYQETQYFGPGTRLLVL.

The CDR3 nucleotides are TGTGCCAGCAGCCCACCACGCACAGATACGCAGTATTTT. It codes for CASSPPRTDTQYF. The chain carries TRBV13 and TRBJ2-3; D gene ambiguous. V was trimmed by 5 bases and J by 1 base, leaving 7 bases between them. This CDR3 comprises 13 residues. The germline CDR1 and CDR2 sequences are PRHDT and FYEKMQ (reference sequence).

CDR3 sequence: CASSPWAGRDYEQYF. Here the CDR3 DNA reads TGTGCCAGCAGCCCTTGGGCAGGGAGAGACTACGAGCAGTACTTC. The V and J genes are TRBV7-2 and TRBJ2-7; the D call may be TRBD1 or TRBD2 (5 bases each). V lost 5 bases and J lost 3, with 17 bases in between. The CDR3 covers 15 residues. CDR1 and CDR2 from the germline V gene are SGHTA and FQGNSA.

The V call is TRBV11-2, the J call TRBJ1-3; no firm D call. Trimming took off 2 bases at V and 0 bases at J, with 11 bases between the two ends. There are 16 residues in the CDR3. Germline V gives CDR1 SGHAT, CDR2 FQNNGV. CDR3 sequence (DNA): TGTGCCAGCAGCTTATATGGGCCAACCTCTGGAAACACCATATATTTT. It codes for CASSLYGPTSGNTIYF. Variable domain in full (rest from reference TRBV11-2 and TRBJ1-3): EAGVAQSPRYKIIEKRQSVAFWCNPISGHATLYWYQQILGQGPKLLIQFQNNGVVDDSQLPKDRFSAERLKGVDSTLKIQPAKLEDSAVYLCASSLYGPTSGNTIYFGEGSWLTVV.

This clone appeared once. J is TRBJ2-7 and V is TRBV7-9; 7 bases are a match to TRBD2. The CDR3 contains 12 residues. Trimming took 4 bases from V and 12 from J; bases not matched to a gene: 9. CDR1 and CDR2 from the germline V gene are SEHNR and FQNEAQ (reference sequence). The CDR3 bases are TGTGCCAGCAGCTCCTCGTCGGGGGGTCGGTACTTC. It translates to CASSSSSGGRYF.

This chain uses TRBV14 with TRBJ1-1; 9 nucleotides match TRBD1. The CDR3 consists of 15 residues. V was pared by 5 bases and J by 3 bases, with 7 bases of the junction left unmatched. From germline, CDR1 is SGHDN and CDR2 FVKESK. CDR3 residues: CASSKQGAAYTEAFF. CDR3 bases: TGTGCCAGCAGCAAACAGGGGGCGGCGTACACTGAAGCTTTCTTT.

This chain uses TRBV30 with TRBJ1-2, with unresolved D. This CDR3 spans 15 amino acids. The V end was cut by 0 bases, the J end by 2 bases, with 13 bases between. The germline CDR1 and CDR2 sequences are GTSNPN and SVGIG (reference sequence). The CDR3 nucleotides read TGTGCCTGGAGTGTCTTACTCTCCTCCAACTATGGCTACACCTTC. Translation: CAWSVLLSSNYGYTF. The full variable domain, completed using reference TRBV30 and TRBJ1-2, is SQTIHQWPATLVQPVGSPLSLECTVEGTSNPNLYWYRQAAGRGLQLLFYSVGIGQISSEVPQNLSASRPQDRQFILSSKKLLLSDSGFYLCAWSVLLSSNYGYTFGSGTRLTVV.

The rearrangement links TRBV2 to TRBJ1-5; 8 bases are a match to TRBD1. The CDR3 extends over 14 amino acids. V lost 4 bases to trimming and J lost 7 bases; unmatched junction nucleotides: 6. CDR1 SNHLY and CDR2 FYNNEI come from the germline V gene. The CDR3 sequence is CASSGDDRGQPQHF. CDR3 DNA sequence: TGTGCCAGCAGTGGCGATGACAGGGGCCAGCCCCAGCATTTT.